The rows below give T cell receptor beta chains drawn from one sample of a study of blood T cell repertoires in COVID-19. The protocol was immunoSEQ multiplex PCR, while the TCRdb copy is restricted to in-frame clones and leaves out a portion. The sample records 85,000 to 110,000 clones, approximately 89% being singletons. The sequenced sample consisted of peripheral blood. The receptors come from an elderly woman in a cohort sampled during active COVID-19. The CDR3 runs from the conserved cysteine through the conserved F or W. The D gene is left open where the match is weak. Clone sizes are given selectively: once, few, many, or a class where the clone is expanded.

d_call	v_call	clone_size	j_call	cdr3_length	cdr3_aa	cdr3_nt
-	TRBV15	-	TRBJ2-1	15	CATSALTTSYNEQFF	TGTGCCACCAGCGCACTAACAACCTCCTACAATGAGCAGTTCTTC
-	TRBV3-1/TRBV3-2	-	TRBJ2-3	15	CASSQDLTGVDTQYF	TGTGCCAGCAGCCAAGACTTAACGGGTGTTGATACGCAGTATTTT
-	TRBV19	-	TRBJ2-3	14	CASRKDRSTDTQYF	TGTGCCAGTAGAAAGGACAGATCCACAGATACGCAGTATTTT
TRBD2	TRBV19	-	TRBJ2-7	14	CASSGRASSYEQYF	TGTGCCAGTAGCGGGAGGGCATCTTCCTACGAGCAGTACTTC
-	TRBV5-4	-	TRBJ2-7	12	CASSLPRGEQYF	TGTGCCAGCAGCTTACCTAGAGGTGAGCAGTACTTC
TRBD1	TRBV28	-	TRBJ2-3	19	CASSLFGTGKVGTTDTQYF	TGTGCCAGCAGTTTATTTGGGACAGGGAAGGTGGGGACCACAGATACGCAGTATTTT
-	TRBV6-5	-	TRBJ1-1	16	CASSFVDNTGISEAFF	TGTGCCAGCAGTTTCGTCGATAATACAGGGATCTCTGAAGCTTTCTTT
-	TRBV5-1	-	TRBJ2-1	16	CASSLLASTSGNEQFF	TGCGCCAGCAGCTTGTTAGCGAGCACCTCGGGTAATGAGCAGTTCTTC
-	TRBV7-2	-	TRBJ1-5	13	CASSLTVNQPQHF	TGTGCCAGCAGCTTGACAGTTAATCAGCCCCAGCATTTT
-	TRBV24-1	-	TRBJ2-3	17	CATSAPIAAGHTDTQYF	TGTGCCACCAGCGCCCCTATAGCGGCAGGCCACACAGATACGCAGTATTTT
-	TRBV4-1	once	TRBJ2-7	14	CASSQEWQTYEQYF	TGCGCCAGCAGCCAAGAGTGGCAGACCTACGAGCAGTACTTC
-	TRBV7-8	-	TRBJ2-4	19	CASSLGTLGGGRPKNIQYF	TGTGCCAGCAGCTTAGGGACGTTAGGGGGCGGGAGGCCCAAAAACATTCAGTACTTC
-	TRBV3-1/TRBV3-2	-	TRBJ1-5	13	CASSQHGGQPQHF	TGTGCCAGCAGCCAGCACGGAGGTCAGCCCCAGCATTTT
TRBD1	TRBV12-3/TRBV12-4	-	TRBJ1-4	11	CASSTRGRLFF	TGTGCCAGCAGTACCAGGGGGCGGCTGTTTTTT
TRBD1	TRBV9	-	TRBJ2-7	16	CASSAGAGTDSYEQYF	TGTGCCAGCAGCGCCGGTGCCGGGACAGACTCCTACGAGCAGTACTTC
-	TRBV9	-	TRBJ2-3	17	CASSVGTQGPSTDTQYF	TGTGCCAGCAGCGTAGGAACACAGGGCCCTAGCACAGATACGCAGTATTTT
-	TRBV18	once	TRBJ2-3	15	CASSPGIEQGYTQYF	TGTGCCAGCTCACCCGGCATTGAACAGGGATATACGCAGTATTTT
-	TRBV18	-	TRBJ2-1	15	CASSPEGREVWEQFF	TGTGCCAGCTCACCTGAGGGCAGGGAGGTTTGGGAGCAGTTCTTC
TRBD1	TRBV5-8	-	TRBJ2-7	14	CASSLWTGEVEQYF	TGTGCCAGCAGCCTCTGGACAGGGGAGGTCGAGCAGTACTTC
-	TRBV7-6	-	TRBJ2-4	15	CASSLGRQGADIQYF	TGTGCCAGCAGCTTAGGCAGGCAGGGTGCGGACATTCAGTACTTC
TRBD1	TRBV28	-	TRBJ1-5	17	CASRSTGGSFGGQPQHF	TGTGCCAGCAGGTCGACAGGGGGTTCATTCGGGGGTCAGCCCCAGCATTTT
TRBD1	TRBV19	-	TRBJ1-4	17	CASSLTGVRPDGEKLFF	TGTGCCAGTAGTCTCACAGGGGTGAGGCCCGATGGGGAAAAACTGTTTTTT
TRBD1	TRBV11-3	-	TRBJ1-1	16	CASSLIDRVGATEAFF	TGTGCCAGCAGCTTAATCGACAGGGTGGGGGCCACTGAAGCTTTCTTT
-	TRBV5-5	-	TRBJ2-7	11	CASSARYEQYF	TGTGCCAGCAGCGCGAGGTACGAGCAGTACTTC
-	TRBV15	-	TRBJ2-5	15	CATSRGRGSGETQYF	TGTGCCACCAGCAGAGGCCGCGGTTCAGGGGAGACCCAGTACTTC
-	TRBV15	once	TRBJ2-7	14	CATSREMGSYEQYF	TGTGCCACCAGCAGGGAGATGGGGAGCTACGAGCAGTACTTC
-	TRBV5-4	-	TRBJ2-6	18	CASSLGAGTGSGANVLTF	TGTGCCAGCAGCCTCGGGGCGGGGACCGGCTCTGGGGCCAACGTCCTGACTTTC
-	TRBV29-1	-	TRBJ2-7	15	CSVERPNTGKNEQYF	TGCAGCGTTGAACGGCCCAATACAGGGAAGAATGAGCAGTACTTC
TRBD1	TRBV5-1	-	TRBJ1-4	15	CASSASGTGNEKLFF	TGCGCCAGCAGCGCCTCGGGGACAGGGAATGAAAAACTGTTTTTT
-	TRBV11-2	-	TRBJ2-6	17	CASSRWASPDGANVLTF	TGTGCCAGCAGCCGCTGGGCTAGCCCAGATGGGGCCAACGTCCTGACTTTC
-	TRBV21-1	-	TRBJ2-1	20	CASIPPRASGRSWAYNEQFF	TGTGCCAGCATCCCTCCTCGGGCTAGCGGGAGAAGTTGGGCCTACAATGAGCAGTTCTTC
TRBD1	TRBV6-1	-	TRBJ2-7	15	CASSEGPGQPYEQYF	TGTGCCAGCAGTGAGGGCCCGGGACAGCCCTACGAGCAGTACTTC
-	TRBV12-3/TRBV12-4	-	TRBJ2-7	13	CASSPKRFYEQYF	TGTGCCAGCAGCCCCAAGAGGTTTTACGAGCAGTACTTC
TRBD1	TRBV5-4	-	TRBJ2-3	15	CASSPGQGVLGTQYF	TGTGCCAGCAGCCCCGGACAGGGGGTTTTAGGTACGCAGTATTTT
-	TRBV6-6	-	TRBJ2-7	16	CASTWGGRTSSYEQYF	TGTGCCAGCACTTGGGGTGGACGGACAAGCTCCTACGAGCAGTACTTC
-	TRBV6-1	-	TRBJ1-1	15	CASSEVPGWNTEAFF	TGTGCCAGCAGTGAAGTTCCGGGGTGGAACACTGAAGCTTTCTTT
TRBD1	TRBV9	once	TRBJ1-4	13	CASSPGTGEKLFF	TGTGCCAGCTCGCCCGGGACAGGGGAAAAACTGTTTTTT
-	TRBV5-4	-	TRBJ1-2	15	CASSMGTTGWDGYTF	TGTGCCAGCAGCATGGGGACAACTGGGTGGGATGGCTACACCTTC
TRBD1	TRBV2	-	TRBJ1-4	21	CASSYSPRQGAHLVPNEKLFF	TGTGCCAGCAGTTACAGTCCCCGACAGGGGGCGCATCTCGTTCCTAATGAAAAACTGTTTTTT
-	TRBV28	-	TRBJ2-6	15	CASSPGVSGANVLTF	TGTGCCAGCAGTCCAGGGGTTTCTGGGGCCAACGTCCTGACTTTC
-	TRBV11-2	-	TRBJ1-5	14	CASSLGRGNQPQHF	TGTGCCAGCAGCTTGGGCAGGGGCAATCAGCCCCAGCATTTT
-	TRBV5-1	-	TRBJ1-6	14	CASSSRQPNSPLHF	TGCGCCAGCAGCTCGCGACAGCCTAATTCACCCCTCCACTTT
-	TRBV5-1	-	TRBJ1-1	15	CASSPERAKNTEAFF	TGCGCCAGCAGCCCCGAGAGGGCGAAGAACACTGAAGCTTTCTTT
TRBD1	TRBV10-3	-	TRBJ2-3	14	CAISLDRERDTQYF	TGTGCCATCAGTCTAGACAGGGAAAGAGATACGCAGTATTTT
TRBD1	TRBV19	few	TRBJ1-5	15	CASSGMTGSNQPQHF	TGTGCCAGTAGTGGGATGACAGGGAGCAATCAGCCCCAGCATTTT
TRBD1	TRBV27	-	TRBJ1-2	16	CASSLAWGQGSNGYTF	TGTGCCAGCAGTCTCGCCTGGGGACAGGGTTCGAATGGCTACACCTTC
-	TRBV28	-	TRBJ2-7	14	CASSLPTGFYEQYF	TGTGCCAGCAGTCTACCTACGGGATTCTACGAGCAGTACTTC
TRBD2	TRBV5-1	-	TRBJ2-1	15	CASTLAGDQYNEQFF	TGCGCCAGCACACTAGCGGGGGATCAGTACAATGAGCAGTTCTTC
-	TRBV6-6	-	TRBJ2-5	15	CASSPSVGGEETQYF	TGTGCCAGCAGCCCCTCCGTGGGAGGTGAAGAGACCCAGTACTTC
-	TRBV3-1/TRBV3-2	-	TRBJ1-4	16	CASSQQGHQTNEKLFF	TGTGCCAGCAGCCAACAAGGACACCAGACTAATGAAAAACTGTTTTTT
-	TRBV28	-	TRBJ2-3	15	CASSLFSGRTDTQYF	TGTGCCAGCAGTTTATTTAGCGGACGCACAGATACGCAGTATTTT